This T cell receptor (beta chain) was captured in a study of T cell changes during pregnancy in multiple sclerosis. Sequenced by immunoSEQ multiplex PCR; TCRdb stores in-frame clones only, minus some. The sample shows tens of thousands of clones, over 90% of them seen only once. Germline V gene sequence: CDR1 SGHNT, CDR2 YYREEE (reference sequence). Losses at the gene ends were 1 base for V and 6 bases for J; bases not matched to a gene: 9. This CDR3 spans 15 amino acids. The input for sequencing was peripheral blood, taken in the third trimester of pregnancy. The sequence derives from a female donor with multiple sclerosis, enrolled in a pregnancy study. This rearrangement joins TRBV5-4 to TRBJ2-7; 8 nucleotides align to TRBD2. The CDR3 loop reads CASSLRGRRPAEQYF. In nucleotides, the CDR3 is TGTGCCAGCAGCTTGCGCGGGAGGCGCCCGGCCGAGCAGTACTTC.